These 14 T cell receptor beta chains originate from one sample sequenced in a study of T cell responses to AZD1222 COVID-19 vaccine (dated by TCRdb to the early 2020s). Taken with the paper, the label for time point translates to: about 28 days (+/-7) after the second vaccine dose. The library relied on the immunoSEQ multiplex PCR assay. The table comes from immuneACCESS by way of TCRdb, which keeps in-frame sequences with V and J called. Part of the clones is missing from these tables; in studies checked, under half for an unresolved V gene and the rest for unknown reasons. The sample table lists roughly 110,000 clones, roughly 88% of them with a count of one. The top ten clonotypes cover 7% to 9% of the sample. Sample: peripheral blood, taken 28 days after the second AZD1222 dose. These receptors came from an adult who received the AZD1222 COVID-19 vaccine.

The rearrangement joins TRBV5-6 to TRBJ2-2; unclear D gene. Trimming shortened V by 1 base and J by 7 bases, and 8 bases separated the two germline ends. Germline-derived CDR1 and CDR2 are SGHDT and YYEEEE. This CDR3 has 13 amino acids. DNA of the CDR3: TGTGCCAGCAGCTTGATTATTCGCGGGGAGCTGTTTTTT. This gives the protein CASSLIIRGELFF.

The rearrangement uses TRBV12-3 or TRBV12-4 and TRBJ1-2, with D possibly TRBD1 on 5 matching bases. The CDR3 extends over 12 amino acids. V dropped 7 bases and J dropped 4 bases, with 10 bases sitting between them. The chain's CDR3 is CASNGDSYGYTF. CDR3 DNA: TGTGCCAGCAACGGAGACAGCTATGGCTACACCTTC.

This chain connects TRBV5-6 to TRBJ1-3; no clear D gene. With 1 base removed from V and 0 bases from J, the gap between germline ends came to 14 bases. From germline, CDR1 is SGHDT and CDR2 YYEEEE. The CDR3 spans 17 residues. The CDR3 nucleotides are TGTGCCAGCAGCTTGTGGGGTGGGGAGATCTCTGGAAACACCATATATTTT. It translates to CASSLWGGEISGNTIYF.

The chain uses TRBV11-2 and TRBJ2-7, with 7 positions matching TRBD1. V was clipped by 0 bases and J by 2 bases; unmatched bases: 10. CDR3 length: 17 residues. Germline values: CDR1 SGHAT, CDR2 FQNNGV. CDR3 DNA sequence: TGTGCCAGCAGCTTAGATTTGAGAGGGGGCCTTCCCTACGAGCAGTACTTC. Protein sequence: CASSLDLRGGLPYEQYF. The full variable domain, completed using reference TRBV11-2 and TRBJ2-7, is EAGVAQSPRYKIIEKRQSVAFWCNPISGHATLYWYQQILGQGPKLLIQFQNNGVVDDSQLPKDRFSAERLKGVDSTLKIQPAKLEDSAVYLCASSLDLRGGLPYEQYFGPGTRLTVT.

In its sample, this clone was seen once. The J gene is TRBJ1-6, the V gene TRBV5-6; the D gene is possibly TRBD1 (5 bases). The CDR3 is made up of 14 amino acids. The V end was cut by 4 bases, the J end by 8 bases, with 13 bases between. Per germline, CDR1 SGHDT and CDR2 YYEEEE. The chain's CDR3 is CASSIRRGDSPLHF. CDR3 nucleotide sequence: TGTGCCAGCAGCATACGTCGAGGGGATTCACCCCTCCACTTT.

The rearrangement uses TRBV5-1 and TRBJ1-4, with D hard to call. Germline loops: CDR1 SGHRS, CDR2 YFSETQ. The CDR3 consists of 15 residues. Trimming removed 1 base from V and 4 bases from J, with 11 bases in between. CDR3 in amino acids: CASSLSLGNNEKLFF. The CDR3 DNA reads TGCGCCAGCAGCTTGTCCCTCGGGAATAATGAAAAACTGTTTTTT.

The rearrangement links TRBV5-1 to TRBJ2-3; possible D gene TRBD2, 6 bases. CDR1 and CDR2 (germline): SGHRS, YFSETQ. V lost 4 bases and J 3 bases, leaving 18 bases between the germline ends. The CDR3 is 16 amino acids. The CDR3 is CASSPGRGARTDTQYF. Here the CDR3 DNA reads TGCGCCAGCAGCCCGGGACGCGGGGCAAGGACAGATACGCAGTATTTT.

The rearrangement joins TRBV7-2 to TRBJ2-7; D is uncertain. The CDR3 loop spans 13 amino acids. From germline, CDR1 is SGHTA and CDR2 FQGNSA. V dropped 4 bases and J dropped 0 bases, with 7 bases sitting between them. CDR3: CASSSPFSYEQYF. The CDR3 nucleotides are TGTGCCAGCAGCTCCCCTTTCTCCTACGAGCAGTACTTC.

The chain links TRBV4-1 to TRBJ2-7, with D tentatively TRBD1 or TRBD2 (5 bases each). The CDR3 totals 14 residues. Trimming removed 4 bases from V and 2 bases from J, with 12 bases in between. The germline V gene encodes CDR1 MGHRA and CDR2 YSYEKL. The CDR3 bases are TGCGCCAGCAGCCCGGGACGGGAAGCCTACGAGCAGTACTTC. This codes for CASSPGREAYEQYF.

This chain joins TRBV11-2 and TRBJ2-3; 8 nucleotides align to TRBD2. Germline V gene data show CDR1 as SGHAT and CDR2 as FQNNGV. The CDR3 contains 15 residues. With 2 bases clipped from V and 1 base from J, the junction kept 2 bases outside the gene matches. Written as DNA, the CDR3 is TGTGCCAGCAGCTTACAAGCGGGGGGCACAGATACGCAGTATTTT. This encodes CASSLQAGGTDTQYF.

V and J are TRBV3-1 (or the pseudogene TRBV3-2) and TRBJ1-1; no reliable D call. Trimming took 5 bases from V and 4 from J, leaving 14 bases between them. The CDR3 covers 14 residues. Per germline, CDR1 LGHDT and CDR2 YNNKEL (reference sequence). The CDR3 bases are TGTGCCAGCAGCTCCCGGCGACCGGGCACTGAAGCTTTCTTT. It specifies CASSSRRPGTEAFF.

The chain recombines TRBV5-1 with TRBJ2-2; 8 positions agree with TRBD1. Trimming took 4 bases from V and 5 from J; bases not matched to a gene: 7. CDR3 length: 15 residues. CDR1 is SGHRS and CDR2 is YFSETQ in the germline V gene. The CDR3 is CASSKTNRGTGELFF. As DNA, the CDR3 is TGCGCCAGCAGCAAAACAAACAGGGGGACCGGGGAGCTGTTTTTT.

This chain links TRBV19 with TRBJ2-2; D is perhaps TRBD1 (5 bases). The V end was cut by 3 bases, the J end by 5 bases, with 13 bases between. CDR3 size: 15 residues. Germline V CDR1 and CDR2: LNHDA, SQIVND (reference sequence). This CDR3 is CASSISLQATGELFF. CDR3 in DNA: TGTGCCAGTAGTATTTCCCTACAGGCAACCGGGGAGCTGTTTTTT.

The chain recombines TRBV20-1 with TRBJ2-7; D remains ambiguous. V was pared by 3 bases and J by 4 bases, with 4 bases between. CDR3 length: 10 residues. CDR1 is DFQATT and CDR2 is SNEGSKA in the germline V gene (reference sequence). The CDR3 bases are TGCAGTGCTAGTCAATACGAGCAGTACTTC. Translated: CSASQYEQYF.